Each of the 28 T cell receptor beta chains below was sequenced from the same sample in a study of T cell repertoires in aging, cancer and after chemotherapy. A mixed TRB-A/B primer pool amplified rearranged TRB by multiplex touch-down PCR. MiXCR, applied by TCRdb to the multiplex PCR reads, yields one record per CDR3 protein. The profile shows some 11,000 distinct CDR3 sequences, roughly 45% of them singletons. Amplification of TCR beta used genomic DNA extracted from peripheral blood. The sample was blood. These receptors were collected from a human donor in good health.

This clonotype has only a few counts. The CDR3 region has the DNA TGCAGTGCTAGACGCAGGGGGCACAATAATTCACCCCTCCACTTT. It is translated as CSARRRGHNNSPLHF. This sequence joins TRBV20-1 and TRBJ1-6; 8 bases are shared with TRBD1. CDR1 and CDR2 from the germline V gene are DFQATT and SNEGSKA (reference sequence). The CDR3 loop spans 15 amino acids. Germline trimming cut 2 bases from V and 5 bases from J; bases unmatched to any gene: 5.

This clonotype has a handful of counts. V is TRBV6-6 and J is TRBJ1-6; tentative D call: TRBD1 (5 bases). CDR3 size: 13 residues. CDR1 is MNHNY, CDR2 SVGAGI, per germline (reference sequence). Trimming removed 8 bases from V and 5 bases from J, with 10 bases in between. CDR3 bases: TGTGCCAGCGGGGACGGAAATAATTCACCCCTCCACTTT. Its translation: CASGDGNNSPLHF.

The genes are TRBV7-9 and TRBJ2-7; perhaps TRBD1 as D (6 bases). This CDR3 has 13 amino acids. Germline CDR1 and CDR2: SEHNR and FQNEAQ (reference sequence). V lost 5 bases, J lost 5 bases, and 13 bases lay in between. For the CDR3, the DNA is TGTGCCAGCAGCCTCATACAGGGAAACGAGCAGTACTTC. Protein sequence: CASSLIQGNEQYF.

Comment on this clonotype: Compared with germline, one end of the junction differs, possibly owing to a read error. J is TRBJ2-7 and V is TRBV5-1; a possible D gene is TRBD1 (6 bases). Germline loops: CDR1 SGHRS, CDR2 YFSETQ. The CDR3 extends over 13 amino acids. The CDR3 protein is CARSYGTCYEQYF. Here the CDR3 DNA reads TGTGCCAGAAGCTACGGGACATGCTACGAGCAGTACTTC.

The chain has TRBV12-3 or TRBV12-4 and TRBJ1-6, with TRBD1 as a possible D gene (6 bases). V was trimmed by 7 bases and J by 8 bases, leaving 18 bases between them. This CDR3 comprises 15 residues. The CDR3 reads CASTIGGGEDSPLHF. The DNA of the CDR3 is TGTGCCAGCACCATCGGGGGCGGCGAGGATTCACCCCTCCACTTT.

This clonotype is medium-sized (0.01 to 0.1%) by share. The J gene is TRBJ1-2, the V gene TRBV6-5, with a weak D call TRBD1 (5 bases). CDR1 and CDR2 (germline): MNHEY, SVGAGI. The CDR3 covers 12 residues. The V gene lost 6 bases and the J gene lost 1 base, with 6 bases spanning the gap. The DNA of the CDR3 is TGTGCCAGCAGGGACATTAACTATGGCTACACCTTC. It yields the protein CASRDINYGYTF.

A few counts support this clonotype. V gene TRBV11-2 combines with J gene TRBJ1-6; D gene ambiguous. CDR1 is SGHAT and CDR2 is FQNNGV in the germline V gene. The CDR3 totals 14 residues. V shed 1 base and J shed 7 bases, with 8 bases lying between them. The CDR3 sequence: CASSLGLQNSPLHF. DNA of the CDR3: TGTGCCAGCAGCTTAGGGCTCCAAAATTCACCCCTCCACTTT. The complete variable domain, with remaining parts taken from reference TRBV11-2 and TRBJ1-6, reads EAGVAQSPRYKIIEKRQSVAFWCNPISGHATLYWYQQILGQGPKLLIQFQNNGVVDDSQLPKDRFSAERLKGVDSTLKIQPAKLEDSAVYLCASSLGLQNSPLHFGNGTRLTVT.

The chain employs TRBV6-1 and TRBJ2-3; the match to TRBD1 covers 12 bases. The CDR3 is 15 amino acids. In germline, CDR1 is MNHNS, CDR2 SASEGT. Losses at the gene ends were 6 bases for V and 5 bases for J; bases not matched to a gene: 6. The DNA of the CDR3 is TGTGCCAGCAGGACCGGGACAGGGGGCAAAGATACGCAGTATTTT. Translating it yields CASRTGTGGKDTQYF.

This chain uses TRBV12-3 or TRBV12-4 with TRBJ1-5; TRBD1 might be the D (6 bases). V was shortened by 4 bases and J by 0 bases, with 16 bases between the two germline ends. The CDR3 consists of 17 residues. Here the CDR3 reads CASSSMTGSYSNQPQHF. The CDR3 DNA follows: TGTGCCAGCAGTTCGATGACAGGATCCTATAGCAATCAGCCCCAGCATTTT.

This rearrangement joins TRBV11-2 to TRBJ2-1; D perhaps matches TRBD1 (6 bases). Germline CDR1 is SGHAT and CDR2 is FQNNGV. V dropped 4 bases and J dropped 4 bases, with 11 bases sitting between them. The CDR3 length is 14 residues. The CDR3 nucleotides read TGTGCCAGCAGCTACTTACAGGGTTACAATGAGCAGTTCTTC. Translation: CASSYLQGYNEQFF.

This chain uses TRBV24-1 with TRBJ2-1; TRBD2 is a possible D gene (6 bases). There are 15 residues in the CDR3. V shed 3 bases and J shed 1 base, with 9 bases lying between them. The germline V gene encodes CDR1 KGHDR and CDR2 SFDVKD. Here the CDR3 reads CATSDEGRSYNEQFF. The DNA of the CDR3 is TGTGCCACCAGTGATGAAGGGAGGTCCTACAATGAGCAGTTCTTC.

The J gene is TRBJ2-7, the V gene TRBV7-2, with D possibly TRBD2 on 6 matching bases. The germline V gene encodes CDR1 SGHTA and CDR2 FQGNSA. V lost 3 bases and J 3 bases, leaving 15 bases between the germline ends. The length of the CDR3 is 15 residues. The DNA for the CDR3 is TGTGCCAGCAGCTTCTCGGGGGATGGGGTCTACGAGCAGTACTTC. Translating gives CASSFSGDGVYEQYF.

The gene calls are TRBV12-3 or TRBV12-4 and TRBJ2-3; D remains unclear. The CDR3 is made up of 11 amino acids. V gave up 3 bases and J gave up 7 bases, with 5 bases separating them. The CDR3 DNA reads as TGTGCCAGCAGTTTTAGCAATACGCAGTATTTT. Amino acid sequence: CASSFSNTQYF.

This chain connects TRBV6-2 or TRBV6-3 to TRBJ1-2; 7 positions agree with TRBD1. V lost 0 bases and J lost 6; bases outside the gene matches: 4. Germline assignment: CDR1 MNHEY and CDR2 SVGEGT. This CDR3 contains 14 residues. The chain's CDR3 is CASSYSLGGDGYTF. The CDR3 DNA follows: TGTGCCAGCAGTTACTCGTTAGGGGGCGATGGCTACACCTTC.

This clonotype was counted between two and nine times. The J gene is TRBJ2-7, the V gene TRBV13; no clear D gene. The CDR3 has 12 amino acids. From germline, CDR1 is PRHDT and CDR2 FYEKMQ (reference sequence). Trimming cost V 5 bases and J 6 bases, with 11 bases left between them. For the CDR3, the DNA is TGTGCCAGCAGCGATGATCGAACCGAGCAGTACTTC. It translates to CASSDDRTEQYF.

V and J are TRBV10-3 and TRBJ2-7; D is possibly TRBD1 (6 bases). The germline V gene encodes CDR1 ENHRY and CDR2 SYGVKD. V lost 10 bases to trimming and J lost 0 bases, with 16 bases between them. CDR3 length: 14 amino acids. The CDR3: CATGDNRSSYEQYF. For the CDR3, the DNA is TGTGCCACCGGGGACAACCGGAGCTCCTACGAGCAGTACTTC.

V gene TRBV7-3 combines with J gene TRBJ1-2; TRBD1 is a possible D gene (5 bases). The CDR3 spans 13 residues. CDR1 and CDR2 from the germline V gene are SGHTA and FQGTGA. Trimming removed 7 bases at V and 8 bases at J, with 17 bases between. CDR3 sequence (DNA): TGTGCCAGCACCACAGGCGGGGGACGCGGCTACACCTTC. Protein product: CASTTGGGRGYTF.

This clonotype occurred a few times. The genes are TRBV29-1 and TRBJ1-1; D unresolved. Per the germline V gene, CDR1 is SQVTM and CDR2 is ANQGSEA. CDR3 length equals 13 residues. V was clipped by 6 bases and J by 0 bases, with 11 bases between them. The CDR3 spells CSVSREMNTEAFF. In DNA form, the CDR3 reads TGCAGCGTCTCAAGAGAGATGAACACTGAAGCTTTCTTT.

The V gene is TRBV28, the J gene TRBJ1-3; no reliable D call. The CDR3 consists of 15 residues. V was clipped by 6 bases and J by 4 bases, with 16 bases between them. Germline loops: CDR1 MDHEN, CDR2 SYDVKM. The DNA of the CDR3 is TGTGCCAGCAGCACCACCAAGGAGCCCGGAAACACCATATATTTT. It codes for CASSTTKEPGNTIYF.

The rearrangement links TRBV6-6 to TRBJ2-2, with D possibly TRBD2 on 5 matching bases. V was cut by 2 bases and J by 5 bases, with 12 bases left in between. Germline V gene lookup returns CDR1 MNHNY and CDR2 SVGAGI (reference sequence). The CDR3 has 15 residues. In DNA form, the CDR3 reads TGTGCCAGCAGTTACCCCCTAGCAGAAACCGGGGAGCTGTTTTTT. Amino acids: CASSYPLAETGELFF.

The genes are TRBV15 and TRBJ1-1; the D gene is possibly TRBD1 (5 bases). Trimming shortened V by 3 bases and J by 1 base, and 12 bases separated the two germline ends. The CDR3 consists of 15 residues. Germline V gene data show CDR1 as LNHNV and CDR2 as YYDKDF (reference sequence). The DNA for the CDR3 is TGTGCCACCAGCAGGTATAGAGGGACGAACACTGAAGCTTTCTTT. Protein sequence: CATSRYRGTNTEAFF.

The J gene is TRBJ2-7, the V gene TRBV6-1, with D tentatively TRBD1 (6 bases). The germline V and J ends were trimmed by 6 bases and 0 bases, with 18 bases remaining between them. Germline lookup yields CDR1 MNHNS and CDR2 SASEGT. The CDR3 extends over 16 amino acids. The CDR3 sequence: CASSPLGATGSYEQYF. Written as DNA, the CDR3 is TGTGCCAGCAGCCCGCTTGGGGCGACAGGCTCCTACGAGCAGTACTTC.

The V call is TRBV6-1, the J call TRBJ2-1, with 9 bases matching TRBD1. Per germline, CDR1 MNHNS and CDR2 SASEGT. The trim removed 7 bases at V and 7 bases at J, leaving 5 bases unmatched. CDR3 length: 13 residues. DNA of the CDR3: TGTGCCAGCACCGGGACAGGGTTGAATGAGCAGTTCTTC. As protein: CASTGTGLNEQFF.

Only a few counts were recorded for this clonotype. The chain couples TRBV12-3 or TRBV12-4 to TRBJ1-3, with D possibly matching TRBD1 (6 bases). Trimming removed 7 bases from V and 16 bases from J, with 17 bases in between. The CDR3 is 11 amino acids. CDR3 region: CASNGNRALYF. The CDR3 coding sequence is TGTGCCAGCAATGGGAACAGGGCTTTGTATTTT.

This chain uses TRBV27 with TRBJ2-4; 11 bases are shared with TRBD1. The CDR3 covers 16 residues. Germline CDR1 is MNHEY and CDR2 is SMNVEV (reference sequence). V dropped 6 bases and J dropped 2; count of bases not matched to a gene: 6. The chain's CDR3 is CASSPGQGAPKNIQYF. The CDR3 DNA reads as TGTGCCAGCAGCCCCGGACAGGGGGCACCCAAAAACATTCAGTACTTC.

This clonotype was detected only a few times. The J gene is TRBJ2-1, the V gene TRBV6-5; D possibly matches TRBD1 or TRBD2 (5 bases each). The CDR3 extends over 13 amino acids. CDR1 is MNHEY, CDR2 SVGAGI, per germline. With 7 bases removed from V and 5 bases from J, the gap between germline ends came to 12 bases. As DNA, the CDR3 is TGTGCCAGCATCTTGGGACCTAACAATGAGCAGTTCTTC. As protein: CASILGPNNEQFF.

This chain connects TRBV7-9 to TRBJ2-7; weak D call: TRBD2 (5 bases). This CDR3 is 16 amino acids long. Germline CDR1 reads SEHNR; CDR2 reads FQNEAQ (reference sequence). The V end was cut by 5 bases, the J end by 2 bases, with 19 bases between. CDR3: CASSPGRRSTPYEQYF. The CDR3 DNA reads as TGTGCCAGCAGCCCAGGACGGAGGAGTACGCCCTACGAGCAGTACTTC.

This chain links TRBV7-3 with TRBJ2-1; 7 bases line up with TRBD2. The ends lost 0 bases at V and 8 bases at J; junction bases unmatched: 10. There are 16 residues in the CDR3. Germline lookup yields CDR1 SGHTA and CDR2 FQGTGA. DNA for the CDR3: TGTGCCAGCAGCTTAACGGGGGGGGTCCCGCGCGATGAGCAGTTCTTC. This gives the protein CASSLTGGVPRDEQFF.